This T cell receptor (beta chain) was identified during a study of identical twins. Germline CDR1 and CDR2: DFQATT and SNEGSKA (reference sequence). Trimming took 5 bases from V and 2 from J, leaving 16 bases between them. The CDR3 has 15 residues. TCRdb redid the calling of the 5' RACE reads with MiXCR, one entry per CDR3 protein. The sample lists about 470,000 distinct CDR3 sequences; roughly a quarter were seen once. Every sampled donor was Caucasian and healthy. The sample was also reused in another study, on T cells expressing NK-cell markers.

This TCR was recovered from a woman under 30 in good health. Sequences were obtained from CD4+ T cells sorted from blood. This chain links TRBV20-1 with TRBJ2-1; weak D call: TRBD2 (6 bases). CDR3 protein: CSAGGLGDPYNEQFF. The DNA for the CDR3 is TGCAGTGCTGGGGGGTTGGGCGACCCCTACAATGAGCAGTTCTTC.